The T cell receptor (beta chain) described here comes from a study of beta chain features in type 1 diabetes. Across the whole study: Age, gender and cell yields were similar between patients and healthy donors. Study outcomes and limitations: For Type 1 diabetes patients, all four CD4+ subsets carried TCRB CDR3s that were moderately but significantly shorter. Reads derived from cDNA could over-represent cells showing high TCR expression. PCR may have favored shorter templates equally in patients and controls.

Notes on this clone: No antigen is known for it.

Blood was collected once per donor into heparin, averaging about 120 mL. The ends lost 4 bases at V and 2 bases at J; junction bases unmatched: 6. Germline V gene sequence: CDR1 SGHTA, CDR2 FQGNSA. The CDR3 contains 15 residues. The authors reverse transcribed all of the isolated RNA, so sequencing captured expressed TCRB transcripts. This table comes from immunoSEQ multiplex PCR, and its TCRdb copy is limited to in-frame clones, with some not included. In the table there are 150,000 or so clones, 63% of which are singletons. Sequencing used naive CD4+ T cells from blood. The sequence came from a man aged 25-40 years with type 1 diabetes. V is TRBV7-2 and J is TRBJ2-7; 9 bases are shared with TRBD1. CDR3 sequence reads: CASSYSGTGPYEQYF. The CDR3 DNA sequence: TGTGCCAGCAGCTATTCCGGGACAGGGCCCTACGAGCAGTACTTC. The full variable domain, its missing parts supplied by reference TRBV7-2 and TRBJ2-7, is GAGVSQSPSNKVTEKGKDVELRCDPISGHTALYWYRQSLGQGLEFLIYFQGNSAPDKSGLPSDRFSAERTGGSVSTLTIQRTQQEDSAVYLCASSYSGTGPYEQYFGPGTRLTVT.